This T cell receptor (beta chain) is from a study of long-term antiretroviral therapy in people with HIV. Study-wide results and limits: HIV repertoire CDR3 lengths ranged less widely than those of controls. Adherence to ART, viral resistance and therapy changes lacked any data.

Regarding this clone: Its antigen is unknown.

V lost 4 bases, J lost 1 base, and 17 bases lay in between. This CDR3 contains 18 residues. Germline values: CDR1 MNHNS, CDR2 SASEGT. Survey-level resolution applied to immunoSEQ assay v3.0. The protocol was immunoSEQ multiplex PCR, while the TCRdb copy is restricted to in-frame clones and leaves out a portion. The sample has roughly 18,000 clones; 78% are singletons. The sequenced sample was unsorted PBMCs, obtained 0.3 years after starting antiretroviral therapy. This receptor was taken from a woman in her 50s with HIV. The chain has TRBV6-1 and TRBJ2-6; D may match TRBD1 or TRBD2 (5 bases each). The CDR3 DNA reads TGTGCCAGCAGTGGGGTCGGGGTAGGGGTATCTGGGGCCAACGTCCTGACTTTC. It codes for CASSGVGVGVSGANVLTF.